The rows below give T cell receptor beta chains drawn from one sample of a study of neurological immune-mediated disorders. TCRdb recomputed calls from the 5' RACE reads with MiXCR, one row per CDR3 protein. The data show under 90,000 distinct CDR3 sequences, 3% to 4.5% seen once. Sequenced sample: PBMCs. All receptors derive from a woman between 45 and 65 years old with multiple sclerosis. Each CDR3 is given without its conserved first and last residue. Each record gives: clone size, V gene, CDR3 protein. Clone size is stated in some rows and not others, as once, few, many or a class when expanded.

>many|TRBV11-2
ASSLGSEGRMNTEAF
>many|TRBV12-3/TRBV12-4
ASSFGGPEAF
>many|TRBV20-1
SASEGVYDEKLF
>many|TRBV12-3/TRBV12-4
ASSTLGGRGNYGYT
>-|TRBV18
ASSPQGRTEAF
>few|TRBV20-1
SAPGGRGLYNEQF
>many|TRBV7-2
ASSLQGGDTDTQY
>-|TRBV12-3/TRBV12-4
ASSPALAGGVEQF
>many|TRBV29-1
SVEPDNRAAEAF
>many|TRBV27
ASNLEYRGIRSLNTEAF
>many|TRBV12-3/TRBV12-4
ASSRTGTGFQETQY
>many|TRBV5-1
ASSLRTGFGEKLF
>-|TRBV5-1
ASSLGGAREKLF
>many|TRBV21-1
ASSWDREIEKLF
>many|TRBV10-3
AISELKSRFGSDTQY
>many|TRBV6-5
ASSYSNEQF
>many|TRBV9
ASSGRDRVGEKLF
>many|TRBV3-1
ASSRTGGFYEQY
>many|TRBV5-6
ASSLGQRNTEAF
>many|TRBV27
ASSFSGNQPQH
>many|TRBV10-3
AISGNFNTEAF
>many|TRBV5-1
ASSARTATEAF
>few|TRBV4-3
ASSQETGFEQY
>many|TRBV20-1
SASSLAGVSSYEQY
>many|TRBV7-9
ASSTPLAESSYNEQF
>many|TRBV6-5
ASSYTLGHPILNTEAF
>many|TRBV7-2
ASSFGDQPQH
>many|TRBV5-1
ASSSGLADTGELF
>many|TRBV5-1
ASSLGTANYGYT
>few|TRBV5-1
ASSSTEKDRTGETQY
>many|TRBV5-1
ASSISLAGGPNEQF
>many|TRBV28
ASSLSGGRNEQF
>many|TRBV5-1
ASSPGRFNSALH
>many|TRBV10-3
AISRDSSYEQY
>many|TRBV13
ASSPGRRYNEQF
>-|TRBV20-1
SASIRGHTGELF
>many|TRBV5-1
ASNFGQTFTGELF
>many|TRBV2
ASSDYVARSYT
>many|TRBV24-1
ATSDWTGEGETQY
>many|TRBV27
ASSQSTGVAGYT
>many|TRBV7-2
ASSTRTTLPLEQY
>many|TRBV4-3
ASSQGTVNTEAF
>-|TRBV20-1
SARATGSSYNSPLH
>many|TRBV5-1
ASSGTGTLNSPLH
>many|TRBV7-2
ASSLFGSRTGYGYT